A single sample gave rise to the 25 T cell receptor beta chains below, sequenced in a study of PD-L1 blockade in urothelial cancer. The sample's time point: pretreatment peripheral blood. Clones were sequenced by immunoSEQ multiplex PCR, and TCRdb holds only the in-frame ones, with some missing. The table lists tens of thousands of clones, around 88% of them singletons. Source: PBMCs, taken around atezolizumab (anti-PD-L1) treatment. Source of these receptors: a woman between 55 and 75 years old with urothelial cancer.

The chain links TRBV14 to TRBJ2-1; 8 bases fit TRBD2. CDR1 and CDR2 from the germline V gene are SGHDN and FVKESK. V lost 1 base to trimming and J lost 7 bases; unmatched junction nucleotides: 6. The CDR3 contains 15 residues. CDR3 residues: CASSQAAGAWNEQFF. CDR3 sequence (DNA): TGTGCCAGCAGCCAAGCAGCGGGAGCGTGGAATGAGCAGTTCTTC.

The chain carries TRBV27 and TRBJ2-2, with a weak D call TRBD2 (5 bases). Germline CDR1 is MNHEY and CDR2 is SMNVEV (reference sequence). This CDR3 has 12 amino acids. V lost 2 bases, J lost 7 bases, and 5 bases lay in between. DNA for the CDR3: TGTGCCAGCAGTTTACGGGGCGGGGAGCTGTTTTTT. Amino acids: CASSLRGGELFF.

CDR3 in amino acids: CASSEEEKLPQYF. DNA for the CDR3: TGTGCCAGCAGTGAAGAAGAGAAGCTCCCGCAGTATTTT. The rearrangement uses TRBV6-1 and TRBJ2-3, with D uncertain. Trimming removed 1 base from V and 10 bases from J, with 12 bases in between. This CDR3 comprises 13 residues. Germline values: CDR1 MNHNS, CDR2 SASEGT.

The V and J genes are TRBV7-9 and TRBJ2-1; TRBD1 agrees at 9 bases. The CDR3 is 14 residues long. V gave up 8 bases and J gave up 4 bases; unmatched junction bases: 6. Germline CDR1 SEHNR, CDR2 FQNEAQ (reference sequence). The CDR3, as DNA: TGTGCCAGCCGCGGGACAGGGAATTACAATGAGCAGTTCTTC. Protein: CASRGTGNYNEQFF.

The chain links TRBV7-9 to TRBJ1-2; D is possibly TRBD1 (5 bases). Per germline, CDR1 SEHNR and CDR2 FQNEAQ (reference sequence). CDR3 length: 14 amino acids. The V gene lost 3 bases and the J gene lost 4 bases, with 12 bases spanning the gap. This CDR3 is CASSLMTALYGYTF. The CDR3 DNA is TGTGCCAGCAGCTTGATGACAGCTCTCTATGGCTACACCTTC.

The J gene is TRBJ2-1, the V gene TRBV28; possible D gene TRBD2, 5 bases. V lost 1 base and J 4 bases, leaving 17 bases between the germline ends. CDR1 and CDR2 from the germline V gene are MDHEN and SYDVKM. CDR3 length equals 17 residues. CDR3 sequence: CASSLYPGLNQYNEQFF. DNA for the CDR3: TGTGCCAGCAGTTTATACCCCGGACTTAACCAATACAATGAGCAGTTCTTC.

The rearrangement uses TRBV7-3 and TRBJ2-5; TRBD2 might be the D (6 bases). This CDR3 contains 16 residues. Per germline, CDR1 SGHTA and CDR2 FQGTGA. Between the trimmed V and J ends, which lost 3 bases and 1 base, there was a span of 15 bases. Here the CDR3 DNA reads TGTGCCAGCAGCTTCCTCGGGGGAGCAGGCCAAGAGACCCAGTACTTC. Its translation: CASSFLGGAGQETQYF.

The V and J genes are TRBV28 and TRBJ2-3; TRBD2 agrees at 10 bases. The ends lost 3 bases at V and 2 bases at J; junction bases unmatched: 5. Per germline, CDR1 MDHEN and CDR2 SYDVKM. CDR3 length: 16 amino acids. Here the CDR3 reads CASSLDSGGTTDTQYF. CDR3 DNA: TGTGCCAGCAGTTTGGATAGCGGGGGGACCACAGATACGCAGTATTTT. The whole variable domain, remainder taken from reference TRBV28 and TRBJ2-3, is DVKVTQSSRYLVKRTGEKVFLECVQDMDHENMFWYRQDPGLGLRLIYFSYDVKMKEKGDIPEGYSVSREKKERFSLILESASTNQTSMYLCASSLDSGGTTDTQYFGPGTRLTVL.

V usage is TRBV13 and J usage is TRBJ1-1; 9 bases map to TRBD1. Losses at the gene ends were 5 bases for V and 4 bases for J; bases not matched to a gene: 8. Germline V CDR1 and CDR2: PRHDT, FYEKMQ (reference sequence). This CDR3 is 15 amino acids long. The chain's CDR3 is CASSIYRGQVTEAFF. The CDR3 DNA reads TGTGCCAGCAGCATATACAGGGGGCAAGTCACTGAAGCTTTCTTT.

The CDR3 spells CASSQVQGGLYGYTF. CDR3 coding DNA: TGTGCCAGCAGCCAAGTCCAGGGGGGCCTCTATGGCTACACCTTC. V and J are TRBV14 and TRBJ1-2, with 7 bases that match TRBD1. This CDR3 comprises 15 residues. The germline gives CDR1 SGHDN, CDR2 FVKESK. The V segment lost 1 base and the J segment 4 bases; nucleotides outside the gene matches: 6. The whole variable domain, remainder taken from reference TRBV14 and TRBJ1-2, is EAGVTQFPSHSVIEKGQTVTLRCDPISGHDNLYWYRRVMGKEIKFLLHFVKESKQDESGMPNNRFLAERTGGTYSTLKVQPAELEDSGVYFCASSQVQGGLYGYTFGSGTRLTVV.

The chain joins TRBV7-9 to TRBJ1-6, with 9 bases fitting TRBD1. This CDR3 region has 14 residues. CDR1 and CDR2 (germline): SEHNR, FQNEAQ (reference sequence). J gave up 10 bases and V 5 bases, and 6 bases lay outside the gene matches. In DNA form, the CDR3 reads TGTGCCAGCAGCAGGGGACAGGGAGAATCACCCCTCCACTTT. It yields the protein CASSRGQGESPLHF.

This clone has only one observation. The rearrangement uses TRBV4-1 and TRBJ1-3; no firm D call. V lost 1 base to trimming and J lost 0 bases, with 16 bases between them. The CDR3 has 18 amino acids. Germline CDR1 and CDR2: MGHRA and YSYEKL. The CDR3 here is CASSQGGWPTPSGNTIYF. The CDR3 bases are TGCGCCAGCAGCCAAGGTGGCTGGCCCACCCCCTCTGGAAACACCATATATTTT.

The gene calls are TRBV7-7 and TRBJ2-1, with 13 bases aligning to TRBD2. The germline gives CDR1 SSHAT, CDR2 FNYEAQ (reference sequence). The CDR3 is 15 amino acids. After removal of 5 bases from V and 9 bases from J, the junction contained 7 bases not matched to a gene. CDR3: CASSPGLAGVAEQFF. CDR3 bases: TGTGCCAGCAGCCCAGGACTAGCGGGAGTTGCTGAGCAGTTCTTC.

The V gene is TRBV19, the J gene TRBJ2-5, with a weak D call TRBD1 (6 bases). In germline, CDR1 is LNHDA, CDR2 SQIVND (reference sequence). CDR3 length: 14 amino acids. Deletions cut 5 bases from V and 0 bases from J, with 10 bases between. CDR3 residues: CASSGRGYQETQYF. For the CDR3, the DNA is TGTGCCAGTAGTGGTAGGGGGTACCAAGAGACCCAGTACTTC.

The V and J genes are TRBV5-1 and TRBJ2-1; 9 bases match TRBD2. Trimming cost V 0 bases and J 0 bases; bases outside gene matches: 10. The germline V gene has CDR1 SGHRS and CDR2 YFSETQ. This CDR3 is built from 19 residues. The CDR3 region has the DNA TGCGCCAGCAGCTTGGCGGTACTAGCGGGTGGTAACTCCTACAATGAGCAGTTCTTC. Translation: CASSLAVLAGGNSYNEQFF. Based on the CDR3 plus reference TRBV5-1 and TRBJ2-1, the full variable domain is KAGVTQTPRYLIKTRGQQVTLSCSPISGHRSVSWYQQTPGQGLQFLFEYFSETQRNKGNFPGRFSGRQFSNSRSEMNVSTLELGDSALYLCASSLAVLAGGNSYNEQFFGPGTRLTVL.

The chain combines TRBV7-9 with TRBJ1-1, with TRBD1 matching over 10 bases. Germline CDR1 reads SEHNR; CDR2 reads FQNEAQ (reference sequence). The V gene end was trimmed by 6 bases and the J gene end by 1 base; junction bases not matched to a gene: 8. The CDR3 totals 16 residues. The CDR3 region has the DNA TGTGCCAGCAGGCCTTGGACAGGGGGTAGGAACACTGAAGCTTTCTTT. It codes for CASRPWTGGRNTEAFF. The full variable domain, rest sourced from reference TRBV7-9 and TRBJ1-1, is DTGVSQNPRHKITKRGQNVTFRCDPISEHNRLYWYRQTLGQGPEFLTYFQNEAQLEKSRLLSDRFSAERPKGSFSTLEIQRTEQGDSAMYLCASRPWTGGRNTEAFFGQGTRLTVV.

This clone appeared a single time. The chain employs TRBV5-1 and TRBJ1-2, with D tentatively TRBD1 (6 bases). Deletions cut 4 bases from V and 4 bases from J, with 17 bases between. The CDR3 runs 15 residues. Germline V gene lookup returns CDR1 SGHRS and CDR2 YFSETQ. The CDR3 DNA sequence: TGCGCCAGCAGCCCGGGGAGTGGGGGGGCCTATGGCTACACCTTC. Translated, it gives CASSPGSGGAYGYTF.

V gene TRBV19 combines with J gene TRBJ2-7; 7 positions match TRBD2. Germline trimming cut 3 bases from V and 2 bases from J; bases unmatched to any gene: 4. Germline CDR1 reads LNHDA; CDR2 reads SQIVND (reference sequence). The CDR3 is 14 amino acids. The CDR3 coding sequence is TGTGCCAGTAGTATTGAGCGGGGACCCTACGAGCAGTACTTC. Translating gives CASSIERGPYEQYF.

V and J are TRBV19 and TRBJ1-1; TRBD1 agrees at 7 bases. CDR1 is LNHDA, CDR2 SQIVND, per germline (reference sequence). The CDR3 is 15 residues long. Trimming cost V 4 bases and J 5 bases; bases outside gene matches: 10. CDR3 residues: CASSTPNRGRTEAFF. The CDR3 bases are TGTGCCAGTAGTACCCCCAACAGGGGAAGGACTGAAGCTTTCTTT.

Here the CDR3 reads CASSFGTGAPLHF. CDR3 DNA sequence: TGTGCCAGCAGCTTTGGGACAGGGGCACCCCTCCACTTT. V gene TRBV11-3 combines with J gene TRBJ1-6; TRBD1 agrees at 10 bases. CDR1 and CDR2 (germline): SGHNT, YENEEA. Losses at the gene ends were 3 bases for V and 11 bases for J; bases not matched to a gene: 1. This CDR3 is built from 13 residues.

The gene calls are TRBV9 and TRBJ2-3; 10 positions agree with TRBD2. CDR1 SGDLS and CDR2 YYNGEE come from the germline V gene. V was clipped by 0 bases and J by 5 bases; unmatched bases: 6. This CDR3 contains 16 residues. CDR3 protein: CASSVGLLAGGDTQYF. CDR3 nucleotides: TGTGCCAGCAGCGTAGGTTTGTTAGCGGGGGGAGATACGCAGTATTTT.

J is TRBJ2-2 and V is TRBV2; 8 nucleotides align to TRBD2. Losses at the gene ends were 6 bases for V and 7 bases for J; bases not matched to a gene: 16. In germline, CDR1 is SNHLY, CDR2 FYNNEI. This CDR3 is built from 17 residues. The CDR3 DNA is TGTGCCAGCAGGGTCCGGGAGGGGACTCCTTCGCGCGGGGAGCTGTTTTTT. It translates to CASRVREGTPSRGELFF.

CDR3 nucleotide sequence: TGCGCCAGCAGCCCAGATAGCTTGGGAGAGACCCAGTACTTC. As protein: CASSPDSLGETQYF. This chain links TRBV5-1 with TRBJ2-5; D gene uncertain. The germline V gene encodes CDR1 SGHRS and CDR2 YFSETQ. The CDR3 is made up of 14 amino acids. Trimming removed 4 bases from V and 4 bases from J, with 14 bases in between.

This chain connects TRBV5-1 to TRBJ1-1, with D possibly being TRBD1 (6 bases). The CDR3 totals 13 residues. V was trimmed by 2 bases and J by 7 bases, leaving 12 bases between them. CDR1 is SGHRS, CDR2 YFSETQ, per germline. For the CDR3, the DNA is TGCGCCAGCAGCTTTTCCGGGACAAGTGAAGCTTTCTTT. Translation: CASSFSGTSEAFF.

The chain uses TRBV6-5 and TRBJ2-2, with 7 bases fitting TRBD1. The germline CDR1 and CDR2 sequences are MNHEY and SVGAGI. CDR3 size: 15 residues. Trimming removed 7 bases from V and 4 bases from J; junction bases left unmatched: 9. The DNA of the CDR3 is TGTGCCAGCACTTTACTACAGGGGTCCACCGGGGAGCTGTTTTTT. Translation gives CASTLLQGSTGELFF.